The rows below give T cell receptor beta chains drawn from one sample of a study of CD8+CD57+ T cells in acquired aplastic anemia. One entry per CDR3 protein results from TCRdb running MiXCR on the reads. Here the sample spans 190,000 or so distinct CDR3 sequences, approximately 60% being singletons. Input material: sorted CD4+, CD8+, or CD8+CD57+ T cells (not recorded which) from PBMCs. The receptor source for this set is a human donor in good health. Both conserved end residues are part of each CDR3. A D gene is named only where the DNA matches it firmly.

V gene,D gene,CDR3 protein
TRBV14,TRBD2,CASSPTGGPGNEQFF
TRBV20-1,TRBD1,CSAGRQGVISPLHF
TRBV4-2,NA,CASSQEGLYEQYF
TRBV7-2,NA,CASSLALISPGGLAEGSTDTQYF
TRBV7-9,TRBD2,CASSLARVAGGHYNEQFF
TRBV7-3,NA,CASSSTRTQANEQFF
TRBV19,TRBD2,CASTAGGVYNEQFF
TRBV9,NA,CASSVEGGGTEAFF
TRBV20-1,TRBD2,CSAIQAGGKPQGEQFF
TRBV10-3,NA,CAIMNANYEQYF
TRBV20-1,NA,CSAIRAPDTQYF
TRBV7-9,NA,CASSLEGVQRQYF
TRBV25-1,NA,CASSVGTGPGGYEQYF
TRBV14,NA,CASSEYGDLANQPQHF
TRBV19,NA,CASLGGDGYTF
TRBV15,TRBD1,CATSSGTGRETQYF
TRBV20-1,NA,CSAEQVMNTEAFF
TRBV20-1,TRBD2,CSARDVAGDSYEQYF
TRBV25-1,NA,CASSEFGGAGPSGANVLTF
TRBV4-1,TRBD2,CASSPPGLAGFNEQFF
TRBV20-1,TRBD2,CSRLAGARDEQFF
TRBV7-9,NA,CASSLEGFGGETQYF
TRBV24-1,NA,CATSDSIGIETQYF
TRBV20-1,TRBD2,CSAGTSGMETQYF
TRBV12-3/TRBV12-4,NA,CASSTGLSPLHF
TRBV7-9,TRBD1,CASSPRSGTGDVLCNSPLHF
TRBV19,NA,CASSTAQGNEQYF
TRBV20-1,TRBD1,CSALSGTGNTEAFF
TRBV7-9,NA,CASSARGIDPTYNEQFF
TRBV7-2,NA,CASSLVGDHTDTQYF
TRBV20-1,NA,CSARFRYQETQYF
TRBV30,NA,CACQGHSYNEQFF
TRBV9,TRBD1,CASSAGTGGETQYF
TRBV12-5,TRBD2,CASGLSGSKETQYF
TRBV6-4,TRBD2,CASSEAGGTGELFF
TRBV24-1,NA,CATSVESTDTQYF
TRBV30,TRBD2,CAWISRTRTDTQYF
TRBV5-1,NA,CASSTSTGPTEAFF
TRBV7-9,NA,CASSQSGYGYTGELFF
TRBV11-2,TRBD1,CASSFGTGVGEQYF
TRBV24-1,NA,CAIGTHYEQYF
TRBV10-3,NA,CAISDREEQYF
TRBV7-9,NA,CASSFGRESSFYGYTF
TRBV9,NA,CASSVDRDSTHSGNTIYF
TRBV12-3/TRBV12-4,NA,CASSLTADNSPLHF
TRBV19,TRBD2,CASSTGLDEQFF
TRBV20-1,NA,CSAAPDRPYEQYF
TRBV9,TRBD2,CASSLTGGAWETQYF
TRBV18,NA,CASSPPGQEYNEQFF
TRBV7-9,NA,CASSLAERSEQYF
TRBV5-8,TRBD1,CATHSGQGYWNTEAFF
TRBV5-1,NA,CASSFRGVQDEQYF
TRBV5-6,NA,CASSFGAHNEQFF
TRBV2,TRBD1,CASSRDRASSGNTIYF
TRBV20-1,NA,CSAFRGLNTEAFF
TRBV2,NA,CASSEMGVAGYTF
TRBV4-1,NA,CASSPSRDDQNEQYF
TRBV27,NA,CASSFSGDSDTF
TRBV7-9,NA,CASSFPGVPYGYTF